This paragraph covers one TCR beta chain sequence. This clone was recorded once. What antigen it recognizes has not been identified. No much larger clonotype is one base removed from it; base qualities were not supplied. CDR1 and CDR2 are read off the germline V gene as KGHDR and SFDVKD. CDR3 length: 15 amino acids, cysteine to phenylalanine. Only the CDR3 part of the read is kept: 45 bases, read in frame from the first base. At the junction V is shortened by 3 bases and J by 5 bases, with 12 bases in between. The data derive from a study of blood T cell repertoires in COVID-19 (dated by TCRdb to about 2020). Regarding the study in general: Samples from collaborators originated in the United States, Italy and Spain and spanned both the acute and convalescent phases of COVID-19. Nearly every sample came with metadata listing a de-identified subject ID, COVID-19 status, age in years and sex. The material from the prospective study consisted of cDNA or gDNA derived from T cells, B-cell-depleted T cells, or PBMCs. Where available, HLA class I and class II types were taken from metadata supplied by the sample provider and were not determined by assay-based typing. The samples were drawn from two sources: the first 160 participants of the ongoing ImmuneRACE study, and approximately 1,300 subjects contributed by 6 global collaborators. The repertoires were released in a freely available public database intended as a resource for research on the immune response to SARS-CoV-2. Deeply sampled blood TCRbeta repertoires from subjects exposed to, actively infected with, or recovered from COVID-19 were included in the dataset. Study-wide findings and limitations: How much clinical and demographic metadata was included differed by source and by participant, and the metadata was provided uncurated.

One collaborating source in Seattle enrolled patients during active infection and followed them longitudinally through the course of disease. Each collaborating institution followed its own protocols to collect whole blood in K2EDTA tubes. For TCRbeta analysis, collaborators shipped samples in one of three forms: frozen whole blood, isolated PBMCs, or DNA extracted from either of those sample types. The immunoSEQ Assay, a bias-controlled multiplex PCR, was used to amplify TCRbeta CDR3 regions from genomic DNA. The authors' pipeline ran thus. Within the assay, amplification of reference gene primers was used to estimate how many nucleated cells each sample contained. To quantify the absolute abundance of each unique TCRbeta CDR3 rearrangement, sequence reads were collapsed and filtered. For each sample, productive Simpson clonality was calculated as the square root of Simpson's diversity index over productive rearrangements. TCRdb carries this immuneACCESS record with in-frame sequences only. Its versions omit some clonotypes, under half of them owing to an unresolved V gene in the studies checked, with the rest unexplained. V and J calls and clone size come straight from that table; D and trimming were deduced from the DNA. The sample table holds about 430,000 clones, of which about 90% were seen once. The ten largest account for less than 0.95% of the sample.

The sequencing sample was made of peripheral blood. The receptor was isolated from a man aged 18 to 29 with COVID-19, enrolled during active disease. The chain joins TRBV24-1 to TRBJ2-2; the D gene is perhaps TRBD1, from 6 matching bases. For the CDR3, the sequence is CATSDPPRGTGELFF. The DNA is as follows: TGTGCCACCAGTGATCCGCCCAGGGGTACCGGGGAGCTGTTTTTT.